One and the same sample provided the 26 T cell receptor beta chains below, sequenced in a study of blood T cell repertoires in COVID-19. Profiled with immunoSEQ multiplex PCR; TCRdb holds only in-frame clones, not every one. The table shows about 180,000 clones, with about 81% occurring only once. Sequenced material: peripheral blood. The receptor set was obtained from a woman over 75 with COVID-19, enrolled during active disease.

The genes are TRBV18 and TRBJ2-3; 8 bases are a match to TRBD1. CDR3 length: 14 residues. J gave up 4 bases and V 5 bases, and 5 bases lay outside the gene matches. Germline CDR1 KGHSH, CDR2 LQKENI. CDR3 coding DNA: TGTGCCAGCTCAAAGGACAGGGAGGCAGATACGCAGTATTTT. It is translated as CASSKDREADTQYF.

This clone was counted ten times or more. The rearrangement joins TRBV28 to TRBJ1-6; TRBD1 agrees at 7 bases. This CDR3 spans 12 amino acids. Germline CDR1 reads MDHEN; CDR2 reads SYDVKM. Trimming removed 8 bases from V and 13 bases from J; junction bases left unmatched: 8. CDR3 amino acids: CASAGLRGPLHF. The CDR3 DNA reads TGTGCCAGCGCGGGACTCAGGGGGCCCCTCCACTTT.

The chain recombines TRBV15 with TRBJ2-1; 7 nucleotides align to TRBD2. After removal of 0 bases from V and 4 bases from J, the junction contained 3 bases not matched to a gene. CDR3 length: 15 amino acids. In germline, CDR1 is LNHNV, CDR2 YYDKDF (reference sequence). Here the CDR3 reads CATSRDRLAYNEQFF. The CDR3 DNA sequence: TGTGCCACCAGCAGAGATCGACTAGCTTACAATGAGCAGTTCTTC.

The chain recombines TRBV5-1 with TRBJ1-1; 10 bases agree with TRBD1. Germline loops: CDR1 SGHRS, CDR2 YFSETQ. The CDR3 is made up of 16 amino acids. V gave up 0 bases and J gave up 4 bases; unmatched junction bases: 6. The CDR3 here is CASSLVGTGVGTEAFF. For the CDR3, the DNA is TGCGCCAGCAGCTTGGTTGGGACAGGGGTCGGCACTGAAGCTTTCTTT.

Here the CDR3 reads CSVDSGDAETQYF. CDR3 bases: TGCAGCGTTGACTCAGGGGATGCCGAGACCCAGTACTTC. The chain has TRBV29-1 and TRBJ2-5, with D possibly matching TRBD1 (6 bases). CDR1 is SQVTM, CDR2 ANQGSEA, per germline. V gave up 3 bases and J gave up 5 bases, with 13 bases separating them. CDR3 size: 13 residues.

The rearrangement joins TRBV11-3 to TRBJ1-5; 7 bases line up with TRBD1. Germline CDR1 is SGHNT and CDR2 is YENEEA. J lost 4 bases, V lost 4 bases, and 4 bases had no gene match. There are 14 residues in the CDR3. Written as DNA, the CDR3 is TGTGCCAGCAGCTACAGGGGTCTGAATCAGCCCCAGCATTTT. Amino acid sequence: CASSYRGLNQPQHF.

The chain carries TRBV4-2 and TRBJ1-1; 8 bases line up with TRBD1. In germline, CDR1 is LGHNA, CDR2 YNFKEQ. V gave up 6 bases and J gave up 7 bases; unmatched junction bases: 10. CDR3 size: 14 residues. This CDR3 is CASSDLQGGNEAFF. CDR3 coding DNA: TGTGCCAGCAGTGACTTACAGGGGGGAAATGAAGCTTTCTTT.

V is TRBV7-9 and J is TRBJ2-5; 14 bases agree with TRBD2. This CDR3 region has 16 residues. Trimming took 2 bases from V and 4 from J; bases not matched to a gene: 3. Germline V lookup: CDR1 SEHNR, CDR2 FQNEAQ (reference sequence). CDR3 sequence: CASSLLGLAGGETQYF. In DNA form, the CDR3 reads TGTGCCAGCAGCTTACTCGGACTAGCGGGAGGAGAGACCCAGTACTTC.

The chain joins TRBV29-1 to TRBJ2-7; maybe TRBD1 (6 bases). Trimming took 3 bases from V and 5 from J, leaving 8 bases between them. This CDR3 has 11 residues. Germline CDR1 is SQVTM and CDR2 is ANQGSEA. The CDR3 bases are TGCAGCGTTGACAGGGGAAACGAGCAGTACTTC. Amino acids: CSVDRGNEQYF.

The rearrangement links TRBV13 to TRBJ2-1; 7 bases match TRBD1. Trimming cost V 4 bases and J 10 bases; bases outside gene matches: 10. Germline CDR1 and CDR2: PRHDT and FYEKMQ (reference sequence). CDR3 length equals 14 residues. In DNA, the CDR3 is TGTGCCAGCAGCTCAGAGGGGGCAGGTCGGGAGCAGTTCTTC. Its protein is CASSSEGAGREQFF. The full variable domain, with the rest looked up from reference TRBV13 and TRBJ2-1, is AAGVIQSPRHLIKEKRETATLKCYPIPRHDTVYWYQQGPGQDPQFLISFYEKMQSDKGSIPDRFSAQQFSDYHSELNMSSLELGDSALYFCASSSEGAGREQFFGPGTRLTVL.

The chain uses TRBV5-1 and TRBJ2-5; 11 nucleotides align to TRBD2. Germline V gives CDR1 SGHRS, CDR2 YFSETQ. V shed 4 bases and J 5 bases; nucleotides not matched to a gene: 7. This CDR3 has 15 residues. In DNA form, the CDR3 reads TGCGCCAGCAGCAGGGGGGGACTAGCGGCGGAGACCCAGTACTTC. It codes for CASSRGGLAAETQYF.

The gene calls are TRBV6-5 and TRBJ1-1; TRBD1 aligns across 7 bases. The CDR3 contains 13 residues. Germline V gene data show CDR1 as MNHEY and CDR2 as SVGAGI. V shed 6 bases and J 5 bases; nucleotides not matched to a gene: 6. The CDR3 sequence is CASRVDRVTEAFF. The CDR3 coding sequence is TGTGCCAGCAGGGTAGACAGGGTAACTGAAGCTTTCTTT.

The J gene is TRBJ2-3, the V gene TRBV4-1; 8 nucleotides align to TRBD2. The CDR3 runs to 17 residues. The germline V gene encodes CDR1 MGHRA and CDR2 YSYEKL. J gave up 4 bases and V 4 bases, and 13 bases lay outside the gene matches. CDR3: CASSLEVAGRMSDTQYF. DNA for the CDR3: TGCGCCAGCAGCCTAGAAGTAGCGGGAAGAATGTCAGATACGCAGTATTTT.

The V and J genes are TRBV5-1 and TRBJ2-5, with 7 bases matching TRBD2. This CDR3 contains 16 residues. The V segment lost 0 bases and the J segment 2 bases; nucleotides outside the gene matches: 7. Germline-derived CDR1 and CDR2 are SGHRS and YFSETQ. CDR3 amino acids: CASSLADGGLQETQYF. The CDR3 coding sequence is TGCGCCAGCAGCTTGGCGGACGGGGGACTACAAGAGACCCAGTACTTC.

The rearrangement uses TRBV5-1 and TRBJ1-2; 7 bases agree with TRBD1. This CDR3 is 14 amino acids long. Germline CDR1 SGHRS, CDR2 YFSETQ. With 4 bases clipped from V and 1 base from J, the junction kept 4 bases outside the gene matches. This CDR3 reads CASSPGQLNYGYTF. The DNA for the CDR3 is TGCGCCAGCAGCCCGGGACAGCTTAACTATGGCTACACCTTC.

This rearrangement joins TRBV6-5 to TRBJ1-2, with 7 bases fitting TRBD1. The CDR3 has 15 amino acids. Per the germline V gene, CDR1 is MNHEY and CDR2 is SVGAGI. After removal of 6 bases from V and 0 bases from J, the junction contained 7 bases not matched to a gene. In DNA, the CDR3 is TGTGCCAGCAGCCCCCCCGGGACAGCTAACTATGGCTACACCTTC. Translating it yields CASSPPGTANYGYTF.

This clone was found once. The genes are TRBV5-4 and TRBJ2-1, with 8 positions matching TRBD2. V dropped 5 bases and J dropped 8; count of bases not matched to a gene: 12. CDR1 and CDR2 from the germline V gene are SGHNT and YYREEE (reference sequence). The CDR3 has 15 amino acids. The CDR3 sequence: CASSFVAGFFDEQFF. Written as DNA, the CDR3 is TGTGCCAGCAGTTTCGTAGCGGGGTTCTTCGATGAGCAGTTCTTC.

The rearrangement uses TRBV5-4 and TRBJ2-3; 10 nucleotides match TRBD2. Germline CDR1 is SGHNT and CDR2 is YYREEE (reference sequence). The V and J ends lost 4 bases and 5 bases, in that order; junction bases with no gene match: 7. This CDR3 is built from 15 residues. CDR3 coding DNA: TGTGCCAGCAGCCTTGCCGGGACTAGCGTAGATACGCAGTATTTT. Its protein product is CASSLAGTSVDTQYF.

V is TRBV13 and J is TRBJ2-2; 9 nucleotides line up with TRBD1. J gave up 6 bases and V 5 bases, and 4 bases lay outside the gene matches. CDR1 is PRHDT and CDR2 is FYEKMQ in the germline V gene (reference sequence). This CDR3 comprises 14 residues. The CDR3 reads CASSPRTGAGELFF. The DNA for the CDR3 is TGTGCCAGCAGCCCTCGGACAGGGGCCGGGGAGCTGTTTTTT. Drawing the rest from reference TRBV13 and TRBJ2-2, the complete variable domain is AAGVIQSPRHLIKEKRETATLKCYPIPRHDTVYWYQQGPGQDPQFLISFYEKMQSDKGSIPDRFSAQQFSDYHSELNMSSLELGDSALYFCASSPRTGAGELFFGEGSRLTVL.

V gene TRBV9 combines with J gene TRBJ2-1, with a tentative D call TRBD1 (6 bases). The CDR3 contains 15 residues. Germline CDR1 is SGDLS and CDR2 is YYNGEE. V shed 0 bases and J shed 5 bases, with 12 bases lying between them. The CDR3, as DNA: TGTGCCAGCAGCGTAGAAGGGGGATACAACAATGAGCAGTTCTTC. As protein: CASSVEGGYNNEQFF.

The chain employs TRBV7-2 and TRBJ2-6; 7 bases align to TRBD1. Germline CDR1 SGHTA, CDR2 FQGNSA. This CDR3 has 18 residues. V trimming: 4 bases; J trimming: 1 base; junction bases outside the gene matches: 10. As DNA, the CDR3 is TGTGCCAGCAGCTCGAACATACAGACAGGGTCTGGGGCCAACGTCCTGACTTTC. It translates to CASSSNIQTGSGANVLTF.

The V call is TRBV27, the J call TRBJ2-4; TRBD2 matches 7 bases. Unmatched junction bases numbered 8, after V lost 3 bases and J lost 3 bases. This CDR3 has 16 residues. Germline lookup yields CDR1 MNHEY and CDR2 SMNVEV (reference sequence). CDR3 region: CASSFGGSFGKNIQYF. CDR3 DNA: TGTGCCAGCAGTTTTGGCGGGAGCTTCGGCAAAAACATTCAGTACTTC.

V gene TRBV5-1 combines with J gene TRBJ2-3, with a weak D call TRBD1 (6 bases). This CDR3 is built from 14 residues. CDR1 and CDR2 from the germline V gene are SGHRS and YFSETQ. V lost 4 bases to trimming and J lost 6 bases, with 15 bases between them. CDR3: CASSPGQPGDTQYF. The CDR3 DNA reads as TGCGCCAGCAGCCCAGGACAGCCTGGGGATACGCAGTATTTT.

The V call is TRBV7-2, the J call TRBJ1-2, with TRBD1 matching over 9 bases. The CDR3 contains 15 residues. Germline CDR1 and CDR2: SGHTA and FQGNSA. The V and J ends lost 4 bases and 7 bases, in that order; junction bases with no gene match: 10. Here the CDR3 DNA reads TGTGCCAGCAGCTATAGAGCAACAGGGGGCGCTGGCTACACCTTC. Translating gives CASSYRATGGAGYTF.

The gene calls are TRBV7-9 and TRBJ1-2; D is possibly TRBD1 (6 bases). Germline lookup yields CDR1 SEHNR and CDR2 FQNEAQ (reference sequence). Trimming stripped 1 base from V and 7 bases from J, with 10 bases between. This CDR3 has 13 amino acids. This chain's CDR3 is CASSLGTGIGYTF. The DNA for the CDR3 is TGTGCCAGCAGCTTAGGAACAGGGATTGGCTACACCTTC.

This chain uses TRBV28 with TRBJ1-3, with 9 bases lining up with TRBD1. The germline V gene has CDR1 MDHEN and CDR2 SYDVKM. There are 17 residues in the CDR3. V shed 3 bases, J shed 0 bases, and the junction held 6 bases outside the gene matches. CDR3: CASSFAGTGYSGNTIYF. In DNA, the CDR3 is TGTGCCAGCAGTTTCGCCGGGACAGGGTACTCTGGAAACACCATATATTTT.